This TCR beta chain was identified in a study of cytomegalovirus exposure and HLA in healthy donors. Whole-study context: A later analysis reported the same platform for the approximately 110 validation repertoires and the roughly 630 first-cohort repertoires.

Assay used: immunoSEQ multiplex PCR; TCRdb lists only in-frame clones, some missing. The sample comprises tens of thousands of clones, roughly 94% of which are singletons, and roughly 4.4% rests with the top ten. The sequence was obtained from a man aged 18-30 years in good health and CMV-seropositive. The material sequenced was PBMCs.

CDR3 in amino acids: CATSREVGQGSTFSLHSNQPQHF. CDR3 in DNA: TGTGCCACCAGCAGAGAGGTGGGACAGGGGTCAACTTTCTCGCTTCATAGCAATCAGCCCCAGCATTTT. The chain joins TRBV15 to TRBJ1-5; 10 nucleotides agree with TRBD1. With V trimmed by 0 bases and J by 0 bases, 20 bases remained unmatched. The CDR3 has 23 amino acids. CDR1 and CDR2 from the germline V gene are LNHNV and YYDKDF (reference sequence).